Listed here are 26 T cell receptor beta chains from one sample, sequenced in a study of blood T cell repertoires in COVID-19. Generated by immunoSEQ multiplex PCR, the TCRdb table keeps only in-frame clones and is missing some. The sample includes over 300,000 clones, around 91% seen only once; the top ten take around a tenth. Sequencing was performed on PBMCs or T cells enriched from blood (not recorded which). All receptors derive from a woman aged 40 to 49 who had recovered from COVID-19.

The chain is built from TRBV11-1 and TRBJ2-6, with D possibly TRBD2 on 6 matching bases. Trimming removed 0 bases from V and 3 bases from J, with 9 bases in between. Per the germline V gene, CDR1 is SGHAT and CDR2 is FQDESV (reference sequence). The CDR3 extends over 16 amino acids. CDR3 loop: CASSLALRGGANVLTF. The CDR3 DNA reads as TGTGCCAGCAGCTTAGCCCTGCGGGGTGGGGCCAACGTCCTGACTTTC.

This clone was seen only a few times. The chain is built from TRBV6-5 and TRBJ2-7, with 9 nucleotides matching TRBD2. The germline CDR1 and CDR2 sequences are MNHEY and SVGAGI. The junction had 8 bases not matched to a gene; V was cut back by 6 bases and J by 2 bases. The CDR3 is 15 residues long. CDR3 residues: CASSLSGGNPYEQYF. The DNA for the CDR3 is TGTGCCAGCAGCCTAAGCGGGGGGAACCCCTACGAGCAGTACTTC.

The chain combines TRBV29-1 with TRBJ1-2; TRBD1 matches 9 bases. This CDR3 has 13 residues. Trimming removed 7 bases from V and 8 bases from J; junction bases left unmatched: 11. Germline-derived CDR1 and CDR2 are SQVTM and ANQGSEA. The CDR3 loop is CSAGETGGGGYTF. DNA of the CDR3: TGCAGCGCTGGGGAGACAGGGGGAGGCGGCTACACCTTC.

The chain uses TRBV5-4 and TRBJ2-5; maybe TRBD1 (6 bases). Trimming stripped 4 bases from V and 1 base from J, with 14 bases between. The CDR3 is 15 residues long. Germline CDR1 is SGHNT and CDR2 is YYREEE (reference sequence). The CDR3 DNA reads TGTGCCAGCAGCGGCAACAGGGCAATCCAAGAGACCCAGTACTTC. Protein product: CASSGNRAIQETQYF.

This chain uses TRBV25-1 with TRBJ2-2; the match to TRBD1 covers 9 bases. V lost 10 bases and J lost 3; bases outside the gene matches: 6. The germline CDR1 and CDR2 sequences are MGHDK and SYGVNS. The CDR3 covers 14 residues. CDR3: CATRRTGDTGELFF. The DNA for the CDR3 is TGTGCCACCCGCCGGACAGGGGACACCGGGGAGCTGTTTTTT.

This clone has a single count. The chain is built from TRBV19 and TRBJ2-7; TRBD2 agrees at 8 bases. Germline lookup yields CDR1 LNHDA and CDR2 SQIVND (reference sequence). The junction had 7 bases not matched to a gene; V was cut back by 3 bases and J by 3 bases. The CDR3 has 15 residues. The CDR3 loop is CASSIQAGVNYEQYF. The CDR3 DNA is TGTGCCAGTAGTATCCAAGCGGGGGTAAACTACGAGCAGTACTTC.

The J gene is TRBJ2-3, the V gene TRBV9; 7 bases fit TRBD2. V lost 6 bases, J lost 0 bases, and 7 bases stayed unmatched. CDR3 length: 15 amino acids. Germline loops: CDR1 SGDLS, CDR2 YYNGEE. The CDR3 bases are TGTGCCAGCAACTACTTAGCGGGTAGCACAGATACGCAGTATTTT. It yields the protein CASNYLAGSTDTQYF. The complete variable domain, with remaining parts taken from reference TRBV9 and TRBJ2-3, reads DSGVTQTPKHLITATGQRVTLRCSPRSGDLSVYWYQQSLDQGLQFLIQYYNGEERAKGNILERFSAQQFPDLHSELNLSSLELGDSALYFCASNYLAGSTDTQYFGPGTRLTVL.

Only a few counts were recorded for this clone. The chain couples TRBV2 to TRBJ2-5, with 7 bases lining up with TRBD1. CDR1 is SNHLY and CDR2 is FYNNEI in the germline V gene. The CDR3 totals 15 residues. The trim removed 6 bases at V and 5 bases at J, leaving 12 bases unmatched. CDR3: CASSPTTGAAETQYF. The CDR3 DNA is TGTGCCAGCAGCCCGACTACAGGGGCGGCGGAGACCCAGTACTTC.

The gene calls are TRBV7-2 and TRBJ2-5, with 11 bases fitting TRBD2. The CDR3 consists of 16 residues. The V gene's germline CDR1 is SGHTA and CDR2 FQGNSA. With V trimmed by 5 bases and J by 5 bases, 10 bases remained unmatched. CDR3 loop: CASSINSGRAYETQYF. CDR3 DNA: TGTGCCAGCAGCATAAATAGCGGGAGGGCCTATGAGACCCAGTACTTC.

The genes are TRBV5-3 and TRBJ1-2, with 9 bases lining up with TRBD1. TRBV5-3 belongs to the ORF category, with a function that is uncertain. The J segment lost 1 base and the V segment lost 5 bases, leaving 9 bases of the junction unmatched. The CDR3 runs to 16 residues. CDR3 nucleotides: TGTGCCAGAAGTTTAAACCCGGGACAGGGTAACTATGGCTACACCTTC. This encodes CARSLNPGQGNYGYTF.

V and J are TRBV5-1 and TRBJ2-1; 10 nucleotides match TRBD2. CDR1 is SGHRS and CDR2 is YFSETQ in the germline V gene. The CDR3 is 16 amino acids. With V trimmed by 4 bases and J by 4 bases, 8 bases remained unmatched. CDR3 sequence (DNA): TGCGCCAGCAGCCCCTCGATAGCGGGAGGTTACAATGAGCAGTTCTTC. It codes for CASSPSIAGGYNEQFF.

The CDR3 DNA follows: TGCAGCGTTGATCCCGGGACAGGGGCCAAAAACATTCAGTACTTC. Its protein product is CSVDPGTGAKNIQYF. The chain has TRBV29-1 and TRBJ2-4; 9 nucleotides agree with TRBD1. This CDR3 region has 15 residues. With 3 bases clipped from V and 1 base from J, the junction kept 4 bases outside the gene matches. Germline-derived CDR1 and CDR2 are SQVTM and ANQGSEA.

The chain links TRBV9 to TRBJ2-1, with 7 bases aligning to TRBD2. Losses at the gene ends were 0 bases for V and 3 bases for J; bases not matched to a gene: 3. Germline-derived CDR1 and CDR2 are SGDLS and YYNGEE. The CDR3 is made up of 15 amino acids. CDR3 region: CASSVGPGGYNEQFF. Here the CDR3 DNA reads TGTGCCAGCAGCGTAGGTCCGGGGGGCTACAATGAGCAGTTCTTC.

The J gene is TRBJ2-1, the V gene TRBV19, with unresolved D. The germline gives CDR1 LNHDA, CDR2 SQIVND (reference sequence). V was cut by 0 bases and J by 3 bases, with 12 bases left in between. This CDR3 has 16 residues. The CDR3: CASSIEVGDGYNEQFF. The CDR3 bases are TGTGCCAGTAGTATAGAAGTTGGAGATGGCTACAATGAGCAGTTCTTC.

This chain connects TRBV9 to TRBJ2-3; D is undetermined. V was clipped by 4 bases and J by 1 base, with 4 bases between them. This CDR3 is 12 amino acids long. Germline V gives CDR1 SGDLS, CDR2 YYNGEE. The CDR3 nucleotides are TGTGCCAGCAGCCCTCGCACAGATACGCAGTATTTT. Protein: CASSPRTDTQYF.

The rearrangement joins TRBV12-5 to TRBJ1-4, with 12 bases aligning to TRBD1. V was clipped by 2 bases and J by 7 bases; unmatched bases: 8. CDR1 is LGHNT and CDR2 is FRNRAP in the germline V gene. The CDR3 contains 17 residues. CDR3 region: CASGLSLGTGGGEKLFF. The CDR3 coding sequence is TGTGCTAGTGGTTTGTCACTAGGGACAGGGGGCGGTGAAAAACTGTTTTTT.

This chain connects TRBV6-2 or TRBV6-3 to TRBJ2-5, with TRBD2 matching 8 bases. Per the germline V gene, CDR1 is MNHEY and CDR2 is SVGEGT. V was pared by 5 bases and J by 5 bases, with 10 bases of the junction left unmatched. The CDR3 extends over 15 amino acids. The CDR3 reads CASSASSGGIETQYF. The CDR3 coding sequence is TGTGCCAGCAGTGCTTCCAGCGGGGGAATTGAGACCCAGTACTTC.

The chain combines TRBV28 with TRBJ1-4; D is unresolved. Germline-derived CDR1 and CDR2 are MDHEN and SYDVKM. V was clipped by 5 bases and J by 1 base, with 14 bases between them. The CDR3 length is 16 residues. In DNA, the CDR3 is TGTGCCAGCAGTCAACCCCGAGGGAAAACTAATGAAAAACTGTTTTTT. It specifies CASSQPRGKTNEKLFF.

In DNA, the CDR3 is TGTGCCAGCAGTTTAGTGGGAGGGGACCCGTTCTTC. The encoded protein is CASSLVGGDPFF. The chain links TRBV12-3 or TRBV12-4 to TRBJ2-1; TRBD2 agrees at 7 bases. This CDR3 comprises 12 residues. V gave up 1 base and J gave up 15 bases; unmatched junction bases: 6.

This clone appeared once. This chain links TRBV9 with TRBJ2-7, with a possible D match to TRBD2 (5 bases). The V and J ends lost 4 bases and 0 bases respectively, with 11 bases between them. Germline loops: CDR1 SGDLS, CDR2 YYNGEE. CDR3 size: 14 residues. CDR3 in amino acids: CASSPRGGSYEQYF. The DNA for the CDR3 is TGTGCCAGCAGCCCCCGCGGAGGCTCCTACGAGCAGTACTTC.

This clone was picked up one time. The chain links TRBV5-4 to TRBJ1-1, with D perhaps TRBD1 (6 bases). Germline CDR1 is SGHNT and CDR2 is YYREEE (reference sequence). V dropped 4 bases and J dropped 1 base, with 14 bases sitting between them. The CDR3 is 15 residues long. The CDR3 region is CASSPAPDRNTEAFF. CDR3 DNA: TGTGCCAGCAGCCCGGCTCCGGACAGGAACACTGAAGCTTTCTTT.

V and J are TRBV5-1 and TRBJ2-1, with 8 bases matching TRBD2. Losses at the gene ends were 1 base for V and 10 bases for J; bases not matched to a gene: 10. The CDR3 contains 15 residues. Germline CDR1 reads SGHRS; CDR2 reads YFSETQ. This CDR3 is CASSLITSGQREQFF. DNA of the CDR3: TGCGCCAGCAGCTTGATAACTAGCGGACAAAGGGAGCAGTTCTTC.

The chain has TRBV19 and TRBJ1-4, with TRBD1 as a possible D gene (5 bases). The CDR3 runs 16 residues. The V and J ends lost 2 bases and 3 bases respectively, with 13 bases between them. Germline V CDR1 and CDR2: LNHDA, SQIVND (reference sequence). Here the CDR3 reads CASSILGGTSNEKLFF. In DNA, the CDR3 is TGTGCCAGTAGTATACTCGGGGGTACCTCTAATGAAAAACTGTTTTTT.

Only one count was recorded for this clone. The rearrangement links TRBV20-1 to TRBJ2-7; unclear D gene. With 3 bases removed from V and 5 bases from J, the gap between germline ends came to 17 bases. The germline CDR1 and CDR2 sequences are DFQATT and SNEGSKA (reference sequence). This CDR3 comprises 14 residues. The CDR3 protein is CSASPTLVRNEQYF. The CDR3 region has the DNA TGCAGTGCTAGTCCCACTCTTGTGCGGAACGAGCAGTACTTC.

The chain links TRBV6-5 to TRBJ2-1, with D hard to call. Germline V CDR1 and CDR2: MNHEY, SVGAGI. Trimming took 2 bases from V and 3 from J, leaving 5 bases between them. The CDR3 runs to 13 residues. The CDR3, as DNA: TGTGCCAGCAGTTACAGCAACTACAATGAGCAGTTCTTC. This encodes CASSYSNYNEQFF.

This chain joins TRBV12-5 and TRBJ1-1, with 7 bases fitting TRBD1. Trimming removed 8 bases from V and 0 bases from J; junction bases left unmatched: 6. Looked up from germline, CDR1 is LGHNT and CDR2 is FRNRAP. This CDR3 comprises 14 residues. CDR3 in amino acids: CASIPGTVNTEAFF. The DNA for the CDR3 is TGTGCTAGTATCCCTGGGACAGTGAACACTGAAGCTTTCTTT. The full variable domain, completed using reference TRBV12-5 and TRBJ1-1, is DARVTQTPRHKVTEMGQEVTMRCQPILGHNTVFWYRQTMMQGLELLAYFRNRAPLDDSGMPKDRFSAEMPDATLATLKIQPSEPRDSAVYFCASIPGTVNTEAFFGQGTRLTVV.